This note documents a single T cell receptor beta chain sequence. Authors' data handling: Amplification of reference gene primers was used by the study to estimate nucleated cell counts. Repertoires were generated with immunoSEQ multiplex PCR, while TCRdb's copy carries only in-frame clones and drops some. V and J calls and clone size are copied from that table; D and trimming were computed from the DNA. Of roughly 200,000 clones in the sample, around 79% are singletons; the top ten hold approximately 15%. The germline V and J ends were trimmed by 5 bases and 4 bases, with 8 bases remaining between them. The CDR3 has 12 amino acids. Germline values: CDR1 KGHDR, CDR2 SFDVKD. The record originates from a study of blood T cell repertoires in COVID-19. Study overall: Donors in the United States, Italy and Spain gave samples during acute or convalescent COVID-19. Sample material is recorded as cDNA or gDNA derived from T cells, B-cell-depleted T cells, or PBMCs.

The chain employs TRBV24-1 and TRBJ2-7, with D maybe TRBD1 (6 bases). The sequence was obtained from a man between 50 and 59 years old who had recovered from COVID-19. Input material: peripheral blood. The DNA for the CDR3 is TGTGCCACCAGTGCACAGGGTTACGAGCAGTACTTC. It specifies CATSAQGYEQYF.